The rows below give T cell receptor beta chains drawn from one sample of a study of T cells in Graves' hyperthyroidism and ophthalmopathy. In TCRdb, the multiplex PCR reads were re-called with MiXCR into one record per CDR3 protein. The repertoire includes more than 500,000 distinct CDR3 sequences, under 15% of them detected once, and around 4.5% sits in the top ten. Sequenced sample: blood. The receptors stem from a woman in her thirties or forties with Graves' ophthalmopathy. Each CDR3 is given with its conserved first and last residue. The D gene is left open where the match is weak.

j_gene | v_gene | d_gene | CDR3aa
TRBJ1-2 | TRBV28 | - | CASSSPAGAFSYTF
TRBJ2-7 | TRBV18 | - | CASSPCDSIGCEQYF
TRBJ1-6 | TRBV6-1 | TRBD1 | CASSLSGGWGSPLHF
TRBJ1-2 | TRBV6-1 | TRBD1 | CASRGTGRGYTF
TRBJ2-7 | TRBV29-1 | - | CSVNLAVTRNEQYF
TRBJ2-7 | TRBV4-2 | TRBD2 | CASSQAPGGSNEQYF
TRBJ1-2 | TRBV28 | TRBD1 | CASSTYRTGGSYGYTF
TRBJ2-3 | TRBV3-1 | TRBD1 | CASSPTKTGGVGYLTDTQYF
TRBJ1-1 | TRBV7-2 | TRBD1 | CASSAITGVGTEAFF
TRBJ2-1 | TRBV5-1 | TRBD1 | CASSFFQGVNNEQFF
TRBJ2-5 | TRBV9 | - | CASSPTSRDETQYF
TRBJ1-2 | TRBV11-3 | - | CASTQGYGYTF
TRBJ1-1 | TRBV20-1 | - | CSATDTEAFF
TRBJ2-2 | TRBV6-4 | - | CASSGRENTGELFF
TRBJ2-7 | TRBV2 | - | CASSEDVRSAYEQYF
TRBJ1-1 | TRBV12-3/TRBV12-4 | - | CASSLVGQLREAFF
TRBJ2-7 | TRBV6-2/TRBV6-3 | - | CASRVGTNGEQYF
TRBJ2-5 | TRBV7-8 | - | CASSFGRYQETQYF
TRBJ2-2 | TRBV19 | - | CASSVTRDVSRDTGELFF
TRBJ2-4 | TRBV6-2/TRBV6-3 | - | CASSLASPNIQYF
TRBJ2-7 | TRBV6-2/TRBV6-3 | TRBD2 | CASSGGDIRYEQYF
TRBJ1-2 | TRBV7-6 | TRBD1 | CASSLVTTGDANGYTF
TRBJ1-2 | TRBV7-9 | - | CASSLALGPNYGYTF
TRBJ2-3 | TRBV6-2/TRBV6-3 | - | CASSYQDLQADTQYF
TRBJ2-2 | TRBV28 | TRBD2 | CASLAGGGNTGELFF
TRBJ2-1 | TRBV12-3/TRBV12-4 | - | CASSLDRDAKNEQFF
TRBJ2-7 | TRBV29-1 | TRBD2 | CSVRGLDNEQYF
TRBJ2-5 | TRBV2 | - | CASRGSRGTETQYF
TRBJ2-7 | TRBV4-3 | TRBD1 | CASSQDGTGNREQYF
TRBJ2-4 | TRBV28 | - | CASTDLGAIGNIQYF
TRBJ2-7 | TRBV12-3/TRBV12-4 | - | CASSLDPGVGEQYF
TRBJ2-2 | TRBV28 | TRBD1 | CASSLYQGVPGELFF
TRBJ1-2 | TRBV4-3 | - | CASSQERRQNYGYTF
TRBJ2-4 | TRBV28 | - | CASSLFGEGAKNIQYF
TRBJ2-3 | TRBV6-2/TRBV6-3 | TRBD2 | CASSYRGLAGSTDTQYF
TRBJ2-7 | TRBV20-1 | - | CSAISSGRPWNEQYF
TRBJ2-7 | TRBV30 | - | CAWSVLGQSYEQYF
TRBJ1-2 | TRBV12-3/TRBV12-4 | - | CASSLRGGGYTF
TRBJ2-2 | TRBV7-2 | - | CASSFHRRDPRLGANTGELFF
TRBJ2-7 | TRBV28 | TRBD1 | CASSNPGQVPSYEQYF
TRBJ2-7 | TRBV10-3 | - | CAISAGTETYEQYF
TRBJ1-3 | TRBV12-3/TRBV12-4 | - | CASSLFSGNTIYF
TRBJ1-5 | TRBV4-1 | - | CASSQQPYWDGDQPQHF
TRBJ1-1 | TRBV6-5 | - | CASSSTRRNTEAFF
TRBJ1-1 | TRBV7-2 | - | CASSLGDRLGAFF
TRBJ2-2 | TRBV20-1 | TRBD1 | CSARVWDRGTGELFF
TRBJ1-6 | TRBV27 | - | CASSLVGNALHF